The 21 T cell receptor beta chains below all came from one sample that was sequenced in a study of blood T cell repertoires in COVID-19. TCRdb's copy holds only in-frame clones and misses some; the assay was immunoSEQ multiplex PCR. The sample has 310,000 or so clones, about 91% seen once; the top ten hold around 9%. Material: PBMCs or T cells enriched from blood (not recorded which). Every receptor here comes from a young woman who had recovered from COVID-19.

Written as DNA, the CDR3 is TGTGCCAGCAGTTTAAAAAGACAGAGCTCCTATAATTCACCCCTCCACTTT. Translated: CASSLKRQSSYNSPLHF. The chain employs TRBV5-6 and TRBJ1-6; D is possibly TRBD1 (5 bases). The V end was cut by 5 bases, the J end by 0 bases, with 15 bases between. Germline V gives CDR1 SGHDT, CDR2 YYEEEE. The CDR3 loop spans 17 amino acids. Based on the CDR3 plus reference TRBV5-6 and TRBJ1-6, the full variable domain is DAGVTQSPTHLIKTRGQQVTLRCSPKSGHDTVSWYQQALGQGPQFIFQYYEEEERQRGNFPDRFSGHQFPNYSSELNVNALLLGDSALYLCASSLKRQSSYNSPLHFGNGTRLTVT.

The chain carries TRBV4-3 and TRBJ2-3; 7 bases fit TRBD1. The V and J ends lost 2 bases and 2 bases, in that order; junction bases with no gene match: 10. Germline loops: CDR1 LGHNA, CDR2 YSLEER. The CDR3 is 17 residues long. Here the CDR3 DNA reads TGCGCCAGCAGCCAAATAGGGACAGTGGGGAACACAGATACGCAGTATTTT. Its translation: CASSQIGTVGNTDTQYF.

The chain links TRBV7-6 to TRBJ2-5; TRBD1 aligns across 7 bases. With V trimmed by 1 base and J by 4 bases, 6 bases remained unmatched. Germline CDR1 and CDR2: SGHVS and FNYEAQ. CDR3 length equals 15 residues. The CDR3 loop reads CASSLDAPGGETQYF. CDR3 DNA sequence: TGTGCCAGCAGCTTAGATGCGCCAGGGGGAGAGACCCAGTACTTC.

The chain's CDR3 is CASSRHRGIPIMNTEAFF. The CDR3 DNA reads TGTGCCAGCAGCCGCCACAGGGGGATTCCTATAATGAACACTGAAGCTTTCTTT. The rearrangement uses TRBV14 and TRBJ1-1; 8 bases agree with TRBD1. Germline V gene data show CDR1 as SGHDN and CDR2 as FVKESK. Trimming cost V 4 bases and J 0 bases; bases outside gene matches: 13. This CDR3 spans 18 amino acids.

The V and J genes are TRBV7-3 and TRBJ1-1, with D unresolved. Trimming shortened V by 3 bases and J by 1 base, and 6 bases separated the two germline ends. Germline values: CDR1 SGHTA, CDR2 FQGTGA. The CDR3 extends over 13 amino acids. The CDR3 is CASSFGPNTEAFF. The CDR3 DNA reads TGTGCCAGCAGCTTCGGTCCGAACACTGAAGCTTTCTTT. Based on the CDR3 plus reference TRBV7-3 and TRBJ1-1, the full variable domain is GAGVSQTPSNKVTEKGKYVELRCDPISGHTALYWYRQSLGQGPEFLIYFQGTGAADDSGLPNDRFFAVRPEGSVSTLKIQRTERGDSAVYLCASSFGPNTEAFFGQGTRLTVV.

The CDR3 is CASSVGAGQGGQPQHF. DNA of the CDR3: TGTGCCAGCAGCGTAGGGGCAGGACAGGGGGGTCAGCCCCAGCATTTT. The chain carries TRBV9 and TRBJ1-5; TRBD1 matches 10 bases. With 0 bases clipped from V and 6 bases from J, the junction kept 6 bases outside the gene matches. This CDR3 comprises 16 residues. Germline CDR1 and CDR2: SGDLS and YYNGEE.

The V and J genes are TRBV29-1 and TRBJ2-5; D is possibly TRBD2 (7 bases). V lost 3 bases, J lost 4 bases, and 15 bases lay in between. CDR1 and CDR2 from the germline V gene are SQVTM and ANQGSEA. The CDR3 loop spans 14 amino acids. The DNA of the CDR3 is TGCAGCGTTGAGTGGGATCGGGGGGCAGAGACCCAGTACTTC. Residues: CSVEWDRGAETQYF.

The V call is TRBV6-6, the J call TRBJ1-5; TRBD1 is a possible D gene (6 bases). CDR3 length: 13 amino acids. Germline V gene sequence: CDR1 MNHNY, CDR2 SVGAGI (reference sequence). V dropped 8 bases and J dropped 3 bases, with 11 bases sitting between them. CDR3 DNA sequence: TGTGCCAGCCATGGGGGCCTCAATCAGCCCCAGCATTTT. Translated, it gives CASHGGLNQPQHF.

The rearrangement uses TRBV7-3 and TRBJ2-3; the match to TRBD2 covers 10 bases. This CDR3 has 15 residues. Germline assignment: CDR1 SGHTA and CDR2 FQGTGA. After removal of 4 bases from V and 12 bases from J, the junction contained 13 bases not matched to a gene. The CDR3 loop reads CASSSIPGTSVTQYF. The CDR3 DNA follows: TGTGCCAGCAGCTCTATACCCGGGACTAGCGTTACACAGTATTTT.

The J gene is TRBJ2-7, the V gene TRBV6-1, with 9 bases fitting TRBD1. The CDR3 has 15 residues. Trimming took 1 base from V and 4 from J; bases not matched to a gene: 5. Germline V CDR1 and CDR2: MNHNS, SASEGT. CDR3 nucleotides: TGTGCCAGCAGTGAAGGGACAGGGGAATCTTACGAGCAGTACTTC. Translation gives CASSEGTGESYEQYF.

This CDR3 reads CASSVGGISTDTQYF. For the CDR3, the DNA is TGTGCCAGCAGCGTCGGCGGGATAAGCACAGATACGCAGTATTTT. The chain uses TRBV9 and TRBJ2-3; a weak D match, TRBD2 (6 bases). The V end lost 2 bases, the J end lost 0 bases, and 10 bases lay between the germline ends. The CDR3 has 15 residues. The germline CDR1 and CDR2 sequences are SGDLS and YYNGEE.

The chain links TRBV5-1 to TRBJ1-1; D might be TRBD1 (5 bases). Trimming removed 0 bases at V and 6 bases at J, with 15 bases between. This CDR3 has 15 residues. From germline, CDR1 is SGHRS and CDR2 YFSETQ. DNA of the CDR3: TGCGCCAGCAGCTTGGAGGTCGGCGGGGCAGCTGAAGCTTTCTTT. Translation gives CASSLEVGGAAEAFF.

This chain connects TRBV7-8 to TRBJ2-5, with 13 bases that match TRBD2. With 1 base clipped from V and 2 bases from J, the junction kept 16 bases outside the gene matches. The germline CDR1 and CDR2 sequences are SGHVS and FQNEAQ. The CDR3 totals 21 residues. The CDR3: CASSLGTLWTSGSEKQETQYF. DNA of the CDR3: TGTGCCAGCAGCTTAGGGACGCTTTGGACTAGCGGGAGTGAGAAACAAGAGACCCAGTACTTC. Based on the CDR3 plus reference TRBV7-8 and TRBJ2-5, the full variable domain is GAGVSQSPRYKVAKRGQDVALRCDPISGHVSLFWYQQALGQGPEFLTYFQNEAQLDKSGLPSDRFFAERPEGSVSTLKIQRTQQEDSAVYLCASSLGTLWTSGSEKQETQYFGPGTRLLVL.

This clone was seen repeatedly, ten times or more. The CDR3 protein is CASSQELLLAGVRQFF. For the CDR3, the DNA is TGTGCCAGCAGCCAAGAGCTCTTACTAGCGGGAGTAAGGCAGTTCTTC. The V and J genes are TRBV4-2 and TRBJ2-1, with 11 bases that match TRBD2. The V gene end was trimmed by 0 bases and the J gene end by 12 bases; junction bases not matched to a gene: 10. There are 16 residues in the CDR3. Germline V gene sequence: CDR1 LGHNA, CDR2 YNFKEQ.

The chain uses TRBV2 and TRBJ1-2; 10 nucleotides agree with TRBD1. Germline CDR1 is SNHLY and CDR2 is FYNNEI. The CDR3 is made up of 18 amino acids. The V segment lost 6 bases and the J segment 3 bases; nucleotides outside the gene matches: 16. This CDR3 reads CASRSNGGGDRGDYGYTF. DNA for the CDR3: TGTGCCAGCAGGTCCAACGGGGGAGGGGACAGGGGAGACTATGGCTACACCTTC.

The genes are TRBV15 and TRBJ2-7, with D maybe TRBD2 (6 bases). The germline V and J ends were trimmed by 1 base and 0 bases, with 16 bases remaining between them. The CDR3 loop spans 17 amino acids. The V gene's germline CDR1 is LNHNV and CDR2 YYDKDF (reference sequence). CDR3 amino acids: CATSRGVAEGDSYEQYF. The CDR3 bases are TGTGCCACCAGCAGAGGTGTGGCGGAGGGAGACTCCTACGAGCAGTACTTC.

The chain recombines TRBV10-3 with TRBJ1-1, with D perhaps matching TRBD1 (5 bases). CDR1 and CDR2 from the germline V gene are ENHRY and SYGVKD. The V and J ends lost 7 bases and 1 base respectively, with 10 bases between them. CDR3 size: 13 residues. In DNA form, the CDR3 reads TGTGCCATCACTCCAGGGAAGAACACTGAAGCTTTCTTT. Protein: CAITPGKNTEAFF.

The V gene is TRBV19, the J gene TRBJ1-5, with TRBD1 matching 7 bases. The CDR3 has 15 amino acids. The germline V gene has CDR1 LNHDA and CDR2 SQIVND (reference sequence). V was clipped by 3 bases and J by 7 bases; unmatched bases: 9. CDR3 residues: CASSISLRGWQPQHF. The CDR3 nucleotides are TGTGCCAGTAGTATTTCCCTCAGGGGGTGGCAGCCCCAGCATTTT.

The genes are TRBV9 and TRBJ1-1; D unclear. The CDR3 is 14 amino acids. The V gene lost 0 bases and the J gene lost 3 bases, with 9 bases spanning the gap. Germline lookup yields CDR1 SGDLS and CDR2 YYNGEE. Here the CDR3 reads CASSVDNRDTEAFF. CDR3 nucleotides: TGTGCCAGCAGCGTAGACAACAGAGACACTGAAGCTTTCTTT.

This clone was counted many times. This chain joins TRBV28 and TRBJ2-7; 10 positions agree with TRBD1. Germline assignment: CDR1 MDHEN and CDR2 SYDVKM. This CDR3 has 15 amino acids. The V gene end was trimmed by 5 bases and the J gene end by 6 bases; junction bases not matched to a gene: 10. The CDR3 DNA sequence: TGTGCCAGCAGTCCCGGGACAGGGGACATTAGCGAGCAGTACTTC. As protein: CASSPGTGDISEQYF.

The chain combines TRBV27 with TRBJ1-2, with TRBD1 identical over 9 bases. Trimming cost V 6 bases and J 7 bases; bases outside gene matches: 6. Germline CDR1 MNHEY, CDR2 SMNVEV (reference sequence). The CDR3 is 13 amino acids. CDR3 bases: TGTGCCAGCAGGCGGACAGGGGCTGGTGGCTACACCTTC. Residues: CASRRTGAGGYTF.